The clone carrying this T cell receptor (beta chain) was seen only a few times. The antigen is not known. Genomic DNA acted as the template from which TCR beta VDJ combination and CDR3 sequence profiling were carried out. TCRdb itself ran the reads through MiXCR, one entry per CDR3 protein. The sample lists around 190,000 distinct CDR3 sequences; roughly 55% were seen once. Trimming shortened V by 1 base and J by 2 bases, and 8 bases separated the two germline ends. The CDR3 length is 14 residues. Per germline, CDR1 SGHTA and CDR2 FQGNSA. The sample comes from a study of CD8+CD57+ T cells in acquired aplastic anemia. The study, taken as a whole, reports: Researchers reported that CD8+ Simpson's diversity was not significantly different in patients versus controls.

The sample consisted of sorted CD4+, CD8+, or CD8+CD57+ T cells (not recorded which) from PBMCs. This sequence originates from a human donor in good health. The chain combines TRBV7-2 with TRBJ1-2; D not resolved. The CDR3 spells CASSLVPGNYGYTF. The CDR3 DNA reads TGTGCCAGCAGCTTAGTTCCCGGGAACTATGGCTACACCTTC.